This record looks at one TCR beta chain sequence and its context. Its target is unknown. This PCR relied on a set of 60 Vbeta primers and 13 Jbeta primers. TCRdb keeps only in-frame clones here, not all; method: immunoSEQ multiplex PCR. This sample has around 140,000 clones; 78% occur once, and the top ten carry about 2.5%. CDR3 size: 14 residues. Germline V gene data show CDR1 as MNHEY and CDR2 as SVGAGI. V dropped 7 bases and J dropped 7; count of bases not matched to a gene: 2. This sample was taken from a study of cytomegalovirus exposure and HLA in healthy donors. Study outcomes and limitations: As a later analysis showed, a missense DCLRE1C variant was linked to trimming of TCR beta V- and J-genes.

Sample: PBMCs. The V call is TRBV6-5, the J call TRBJ1-6; 12 bases map to TRBD1. The sequence was obtained from a young woman in good health and CMV-seropositive. CDR3 in amino acids: CASMGTGGNSPLHF. CDR3 coding DNA: TGTGCCAGCATGGGGACAGGGGGCAATTCACCCCTCCACTTT.